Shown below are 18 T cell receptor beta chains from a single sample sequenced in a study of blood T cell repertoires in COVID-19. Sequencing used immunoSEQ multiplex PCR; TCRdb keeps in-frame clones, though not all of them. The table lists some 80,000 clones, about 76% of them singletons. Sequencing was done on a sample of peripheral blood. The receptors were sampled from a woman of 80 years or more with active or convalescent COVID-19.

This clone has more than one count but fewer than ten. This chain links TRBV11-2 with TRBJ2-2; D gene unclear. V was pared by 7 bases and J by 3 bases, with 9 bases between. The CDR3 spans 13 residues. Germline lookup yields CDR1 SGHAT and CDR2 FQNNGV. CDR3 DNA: TGTGCCAGCACGTACAGCTACACCGGGGAGCTGTTTTTT. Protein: CASTYSYTGELFF.

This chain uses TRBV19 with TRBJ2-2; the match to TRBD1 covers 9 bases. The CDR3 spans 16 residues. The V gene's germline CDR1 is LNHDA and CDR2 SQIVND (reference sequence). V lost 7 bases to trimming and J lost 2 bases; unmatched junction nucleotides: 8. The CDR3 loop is CASTLPTGGNTGELFF. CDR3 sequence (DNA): TGTGCCAGTACCCTGCCGACAGGGGGTAACACCGGGGAGCTGTTTTTT.

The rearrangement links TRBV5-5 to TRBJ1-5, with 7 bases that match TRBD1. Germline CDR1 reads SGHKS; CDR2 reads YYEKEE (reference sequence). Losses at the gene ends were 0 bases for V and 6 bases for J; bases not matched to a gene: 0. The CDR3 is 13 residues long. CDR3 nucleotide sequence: TGTGCCAGCAGCTTGGACAGGGGTCAGCCCCAGCATTTT. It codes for CASSLDRGQPQHF.

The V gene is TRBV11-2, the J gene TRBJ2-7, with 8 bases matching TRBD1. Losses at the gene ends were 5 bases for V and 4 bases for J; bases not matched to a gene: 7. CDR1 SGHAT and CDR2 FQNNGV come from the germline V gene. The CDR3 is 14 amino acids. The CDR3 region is CASSPMTGDYEQYF. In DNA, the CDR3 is TGTGCCAGCAGCCCGATGACAGGGGATTACGAGCAGTACTTC.

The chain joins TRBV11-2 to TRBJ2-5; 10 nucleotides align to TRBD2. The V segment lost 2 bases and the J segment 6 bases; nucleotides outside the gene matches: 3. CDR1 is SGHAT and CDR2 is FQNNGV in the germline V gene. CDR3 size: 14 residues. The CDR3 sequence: CASSLSGGAQTQYF. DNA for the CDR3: TGTGCCAGCAGCTTAAGCGGGGGGGCTCAGACCCAGTACTTC.

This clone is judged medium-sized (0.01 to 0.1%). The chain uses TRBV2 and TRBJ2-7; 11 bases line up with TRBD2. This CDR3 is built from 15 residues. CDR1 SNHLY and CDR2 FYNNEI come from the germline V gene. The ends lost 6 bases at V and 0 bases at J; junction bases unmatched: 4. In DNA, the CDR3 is TGTGCCAGCAGCTTACTAGCGGGGGCCTCCTACGAGCAGTACTTC. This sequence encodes CASSLLAGASYEQYF.

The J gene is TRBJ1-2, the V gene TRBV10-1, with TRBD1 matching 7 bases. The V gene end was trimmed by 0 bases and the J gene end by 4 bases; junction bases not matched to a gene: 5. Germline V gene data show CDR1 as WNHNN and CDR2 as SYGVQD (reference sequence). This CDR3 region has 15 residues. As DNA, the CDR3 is TGCGCCAGCAGTGAGTCCTCGAAGGGGGCCTATGGCTACACCTTC. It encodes CASSESSKGAYGYTF.

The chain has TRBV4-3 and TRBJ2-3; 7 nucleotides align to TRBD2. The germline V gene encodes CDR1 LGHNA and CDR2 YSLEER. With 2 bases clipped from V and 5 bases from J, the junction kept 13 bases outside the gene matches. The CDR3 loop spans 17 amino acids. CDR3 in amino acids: CASSQSPLASAGDTQYF. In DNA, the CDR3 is TGCGCCAGCAGCCAATCACCACTAGCGTCGGCGGGAGATACGCAGTATTTT.

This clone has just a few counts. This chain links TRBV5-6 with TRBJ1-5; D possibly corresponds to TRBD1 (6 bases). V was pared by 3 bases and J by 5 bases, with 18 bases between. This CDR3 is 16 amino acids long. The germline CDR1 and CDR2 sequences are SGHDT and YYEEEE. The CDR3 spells CASSWYRQERDQPQHF. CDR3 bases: TGTGCCAGCAGCTGGTACCGACAGGAAAGGGATCAGCCCCAGCATTTT.

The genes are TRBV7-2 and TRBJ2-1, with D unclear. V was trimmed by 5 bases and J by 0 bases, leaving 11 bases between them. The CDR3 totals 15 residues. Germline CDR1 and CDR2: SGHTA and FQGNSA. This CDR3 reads CASSVTWSSYNEQFF. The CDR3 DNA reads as TGTGCCAGCAGCGTAACCTGGAGCTCCTACAATGAGCAGTTCTTC.

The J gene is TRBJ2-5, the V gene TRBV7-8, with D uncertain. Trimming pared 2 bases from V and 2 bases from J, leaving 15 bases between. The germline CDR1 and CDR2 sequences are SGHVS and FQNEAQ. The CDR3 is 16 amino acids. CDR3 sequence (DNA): TGTGCCAGCAGCTTATTTTCAAGCAGGCGACAAGAGACCCAGTACTTC. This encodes CASSLFSSRRQETQYF.

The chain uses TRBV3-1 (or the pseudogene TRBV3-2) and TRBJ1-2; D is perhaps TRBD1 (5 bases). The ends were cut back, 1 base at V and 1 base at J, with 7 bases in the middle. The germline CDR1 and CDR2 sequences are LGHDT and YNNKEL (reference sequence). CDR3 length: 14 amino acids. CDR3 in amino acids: CASSQVQGNYGYTF. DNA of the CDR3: TGTGCCAGCAGCCAAGTCCAGGGTAACTATGGCTACACCTTC.

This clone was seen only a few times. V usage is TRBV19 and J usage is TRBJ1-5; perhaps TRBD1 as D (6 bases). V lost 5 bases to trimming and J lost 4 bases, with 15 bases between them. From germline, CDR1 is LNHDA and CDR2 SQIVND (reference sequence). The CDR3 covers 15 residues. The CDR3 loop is CASSVQQGLNQPQHF. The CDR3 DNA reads TGTGCCAGTAGTGTTCAACAGGGTTTGAATCAGCCCCAGCATTTT.

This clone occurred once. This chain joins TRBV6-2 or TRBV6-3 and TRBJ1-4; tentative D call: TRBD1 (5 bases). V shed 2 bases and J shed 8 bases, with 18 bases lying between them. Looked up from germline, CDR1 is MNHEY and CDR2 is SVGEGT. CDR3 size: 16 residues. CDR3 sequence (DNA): TGTGCCAGCAGTTACCGGGTCGGGGGACGGGTGGAAAAACTGTTTTTT. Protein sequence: CASSYRVGGRVEKLFF.

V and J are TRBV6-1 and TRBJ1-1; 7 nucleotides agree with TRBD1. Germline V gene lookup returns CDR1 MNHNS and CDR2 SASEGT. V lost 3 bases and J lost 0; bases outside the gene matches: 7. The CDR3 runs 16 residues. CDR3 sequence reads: CASSDRQGLVNTEAFF. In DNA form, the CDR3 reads TGTGCCAGCAGTGATCGACAGGGTCTTGTGAACACTGAAGCTTTCTTT.

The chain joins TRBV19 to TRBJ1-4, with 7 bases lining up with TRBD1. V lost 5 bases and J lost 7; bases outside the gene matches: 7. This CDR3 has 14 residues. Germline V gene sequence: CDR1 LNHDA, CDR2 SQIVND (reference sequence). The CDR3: CASSLTGSGEKLFF. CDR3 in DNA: TGTGCCAGTAGTTTGACAGGGTCGGGTGAAAAACTGTTTTTT.

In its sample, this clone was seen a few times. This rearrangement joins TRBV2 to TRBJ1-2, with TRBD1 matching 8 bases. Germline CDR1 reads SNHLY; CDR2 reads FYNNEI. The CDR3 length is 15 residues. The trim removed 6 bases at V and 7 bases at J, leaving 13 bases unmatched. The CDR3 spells CASRAPGQAWSGYTF. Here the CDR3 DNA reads TGTGCCAGCAGGGCGCCGGGACAGGCGTGGAGTGGCTACACCTTC.

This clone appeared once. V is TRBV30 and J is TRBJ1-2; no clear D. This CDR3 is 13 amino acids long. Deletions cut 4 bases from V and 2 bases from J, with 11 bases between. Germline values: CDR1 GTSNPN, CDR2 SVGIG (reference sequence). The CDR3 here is CAWTRSGNYGYTF. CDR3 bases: TGTGCCTGGACCAGGTCGGGGAACTATGGCTACACCTTC.